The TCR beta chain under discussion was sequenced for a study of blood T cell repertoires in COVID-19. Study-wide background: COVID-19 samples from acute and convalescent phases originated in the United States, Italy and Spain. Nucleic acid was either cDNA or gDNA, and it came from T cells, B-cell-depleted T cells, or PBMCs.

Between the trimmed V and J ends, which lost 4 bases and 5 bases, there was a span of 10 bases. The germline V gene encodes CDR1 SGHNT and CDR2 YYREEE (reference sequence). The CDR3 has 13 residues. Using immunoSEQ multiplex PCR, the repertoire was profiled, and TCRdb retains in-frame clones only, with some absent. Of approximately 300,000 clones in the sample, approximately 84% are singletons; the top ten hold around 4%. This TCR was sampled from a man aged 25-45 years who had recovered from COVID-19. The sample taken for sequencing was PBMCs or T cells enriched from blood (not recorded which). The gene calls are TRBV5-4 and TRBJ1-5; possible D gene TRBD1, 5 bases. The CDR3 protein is CASSRWGYQPQHF. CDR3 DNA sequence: TGTGCCAGCAGCCGCTGGGGCTATCAGCCCCAGCATTTT.